A single sample is the source of the 25 T cell receptor beta chains below, sequenced in a study of long-term antiretroviral therapy in people with HIV. Survey level was the resolution at which the v3.0 immunoSEQ assay ran. Some clones are missing from TCRdb's copy, which holds only in-frame ones; the method was immunoSEQ multiplex PCR. In the table there are approximately 28,000 clones, 95% of which are singletons. The specimen was unsorted PBMCs, collected 5.3 years after starting antiretroviral therapy. Receptors originate from a man aged 25 to 40 with HIV.

The J gene is TRBJ2-5, the V gene TRBV6-5; possibly TRBD1 for D (5 bases). V was pared by 8 bases and J by 4 bases, with 11 bases between. The CDR3 spans 12 residues. Germline values: CDR1 MNHEY, CDR2 SVGAGI. The CDR3 loop is CASGQGRETQYF. The CDR3 coding sequence is TGTGCCAGCGGGCAGGGAAGAGAGACCCAGTACTTC.

The chain carries TRBV27 and TRBJ1-4, with a tentative D call TRBD1 (5 bases). The V and J ends lost 5 bases and 8 bases respectively, with 12 bases between them. This CDR3 comprises 13 residues. Germline loops: CDR1 MNHEY, CDR2 SMNVEV (reference sequence). The CDR3, as DNA: TGTGCCAGCAGTCGCTTGGGGGACGAAAAACTGTTTTTT. Its translation: CASSRLGDEKLFF. Drawing the rest from reference TRBV27 and TRBJ1-4, the complete variable domain is EAQVTQNPRYLITVTGKKLTVTCSQNMNHEYMSWYRQDPGLGLRQIYYSMNVEVTDKGDVPEGYKVSRKEKRNFPLILESPSPNQTSLYFCASSRLGDEKLFFGSGTQLSVL.

In its sample, this clone was seen once. The J gene is TRBJ2-3, the V gene TRBV7-8; 9 nucleotides align to TRBD1. Trimming removed 5 bases from V and 3 bases from J; junction bases left unmatched: 9. The germline gives CDR1 SGHVS, CDR2 FQNEAQ. The CDR3 extends over 16 amino acids. This CDR3 is CASSERDREVTDTQYF. Here the CDR3 DNA reads TGTGCCAGCAGCGAAAGGGACAGGGAAGTGACAGATACGCAGTATTTT.

This chain joins TRBV28 and TRBJ1-1; D call uncertain. V lost 5 bases and J lost 1, with 14 bases in between. CDR1 is MDHEN, CDR2 SYDVKM, per germline. This CDR3 spans 15 amino acids. The CDR3, as DNA: TGTGCCAGCAGTCGGGTGAACAACCCGAACACTGAAGCTTTCTTT. Protein: CASSRVNNPNTEAFF.

The genes are TRBV19 and TRBJ2-5; D is ambiguous. The CDR3 totals 15 residues. Germline lookup yields CDR1 LNHDA and CDR2 SQIVND (reference sequence). The ends were cut back, 7 bases at V and 4 bases at J, with 19 bases in the middle. In nucleotides, the CDR3 is TGTGCCAGTACCTATACTTTCGGCCTAGGAGAGACCCAGTACTTC. This sequence encodes CASTYTFGLGETQYF.

This CDR3 is CASSLGGLAETQYF. In nucleotides, the CDR3 is TGCGCCAGCAGCTTGGGCGGCCTAGCTGAGACCCAGTACTTC. The V call is TRBV5-1, the J call TRBJ2-5, with D possibly matching TRBD2 (5 bases). Germline-derived CDR1 and CDR2 are SGHRS and YFSETQ. CDR3 size: 14 residues. Trimming pared 0 bases from V and 5 bases from J, leaving 11 bases between.

V is TRBV5-1 and J is TRBJ1-1; TRBD1 is a possible D gene (5 bases). Germline CDR1 is SGHRS and CDR2 is YFSETQ. CDR3 length: 13 amino acids. Trimming shortened V by 3 bases and J by 1 base, and 7 bases separated the two germline ends. The CDR3 loop is CASSWGGNTEAFF. The CDR3 nucleotides read TGCGCCAGCAGCTGGGGGGGGAACACTGAAGCTTTCTTT.

V is TRBV6-6 and J is TRBJ1-4, with D possibly matching TRBD1 (5 bases). Trimming left V 5 bases short and J 14 bases short, with 21 bases between. This CDR3 contains 14 residues. The germline gives CDR1 MNHNY, CDR2 SVGAGI (reference sequence). The CDR3 region is CASSPYGTHGGLFF. For the CDR3, the DNA is TGTGCCAGCAGTCCCTACGGGACCCACGGGGGGCTGTTTTTT.

Of note for this clone: Sequence at one end of the junction differs from germline and may be a read error. The V and J genes are TRBV5-1 and TRBJ2-5; D is possibly TRBD1 or TRBD2 (6 bases each). CDR3 length: 16 residues. Germline lookup yields CDR1 SGHRS and CDR2 YFSETQ. CDR3 nucleotides: TGCGCCAGCACCTTGGGGGCTAGCGCCCTCCGGGAGACCCAGTACTTC. Translated, it gives CASTLGASALRETQYF.

V usage is TRBV9 and J usage is TRBJ2-2; D perhaps matches TRBD2 (6 bases). The CDR3 totals 22 residues. The V end was cut by 0 bases, the J end by 2 bases, with 29 bases between. CDR1 and CDR2 (germline): SGDLS, YYNGEE. The CDR3 loop reads CASSVGIRRDPDRRDNTGELFF. In DNA, the CDR3 is TGTGCCAGCAGCGTAGGAATAAGGAGGGATCCTGACCGAAGGGATAACACCGGGGAGCTGTTTTTT.

The V and J genes are TRBV7-2 and TRBJ2-2, with 7 nucleotides matching TRBD2. With V trimmed by 1 base and J by 5 bases, 10 bases remained unmatched. Looked up from germline, CDR1 is SGHTA and CDR2 is FQGNSA. This CDR3 is 17 amino acids long. The DNA of the CDR3 is TGTGCCAGCAGCTTAGGTCTGGCGGGAGTAGGAACCGGGGAGCTGTTTTTT. The encoded protein is CASSLGLAGVGTGELFF.

The CDR3 bases are TGTGCCAGCAGCCCCCGGAGTCTCCGGGGGAGCTCCTACGAGCAGTACTTC. Translated: CASSPRSLRGSSYEQYF. The V call is TRBV11-1, the J call TRBJ2-7; a possible D gene is TRBD2 (6 bases). V was clipped by 5 bases and J by 0 bases, with 20 bases between them. The CDR3 loop spans 17 amino acids. CDR1 is SGHAT and CDR2 is FQDESV in the germline V gene (reference sequence).

The gene calls are TRBV29-1 and TRBJ1-2; 9 positions match TRBD1. V lost 5 bases to trimming and J lost 8 bases; unmatched junction nucleotides: 9. Per the germline V gene, CDR1 is SQVTM and CDR2 is ANQGSEA. The CDR3 loop spans 13 amino acids. The CDR3 region has the DNA TGCAGCGTTATGGGGTTGGGGACAGGGGGCTACACCTTC. Residues: CSVMGLGTGGYTF.

The chain is built from TRBV29-1 and TRBJ2-2; D is undetermined. In germline, CDR1 is SQVTM, CDR2 ANQGSEA. V shed 5 bases and J shed 7 bases, with 8 bases lying between them. The CDR3 has 11 residues. The CDR3, as DNA: TGCAGCGTTATGTGGTTCGGGGAGCTGTTTTTT. It is translated as CSVMWFGELFF.

The V and J genes are TRBV7-9 and TRBJ1-2, with D tentatively TRBD1 (6 bases). The germline V gene encodes CDR1 SEHNR and CDR2 FQNEAQ (reference sequence). The length of the CDR3 is 13 residues. V lost 1 base and J 8 bases, leaving 11 bases between the germline ends. The CDR3, as DNA: TGTGCCAGCAGCTTAGTGGACAGCCACGGCTACACCTTC. Protein: CASSLVDSHGYTF.

This sequence joins TRBV6-5 and TRBJ1-4, with D perhaps matching TRBD1 (5 bases). V was trimmed by 6 bases and J by 12 bases, leaving 14 bases between them. The CDR3 totals 12 residues. CDR1 and CDR2 from the germline V gene are MNHEY and SVGAGI. CDR3 bases: TGTGCCAGCAGGCTAGGGACGGGTGAACTGTTTTTT. Its protein is CASRLGTGELFF.

This chain connects TRBV5-1 to TRBJ2-3, with 13 bases identical to TRBD2. Germline V gene sequence: CDR1 SGHRS, CDR2 YFSETQ. The CDR3 has 16 amino acids. The V and J ends lost 2 bases and 1 base, in that order; junction bases with no gene match: 1. The DNA of the CDR3 is TGCGCCAGCAGCTTAGGACTAGCGGGGGGCACAGATACGCAGTATTTT. Translation gives CASSLGLAGGTDTQYF.

In this sample, this clone turned up once. The J gene is TRBJ2-2, the V gene TRBV10-3; D perhaps matches TRBD1 (6 bases). V was trimmed by 8 bases and J by 3 bases, leaving 10 bases between them. CDR3 length: 13 residues. CDR1 and CDR2 from the germline V gene are ENHRY and SYGVKD. The CDR3 DNA follows: TGTGCCATCCCCAGGGGCGACACCGGGGAGCTGTTTTTT. It translates to CAIPRGDTGELFF.

The chain uses TRBV5-1 and TRBJ2-3; D call uncertain. Germline values: CDR1 SGHRS, CDR2 YFSETQ. CDR3 size: 12 residues. Trimming pared 0 bases from V and 6 bases from J, leaving 5 bases between. CDR3 DNA: TGCGCCAGCAGCTTGGAGCCCGATACGCAGTATTTT. This encodes CASSLEPDTQYF.

The chain joins TRBV7-9 to TRBJ2-5, with D possibly TRBD2 on 6 matching bases. This CDR3 has 14 residues. Germline CDR1 is SEHNR and CDR2 is FQNEAQ (reference sequence). The V and J ends lost 5 bases and 1 base respectively, with 11 bases between them. The CDR3 DNA sequence: TGTGCCAGCAGCAGACCCGGGAGCCAAGAGACCCAGTACTTC. Translation: CASSRPGSQETQYF.

This chain links TRBV5-6 with TRBJ2-1; D is unresolved. The CDR3 has 15 amino acids. Germline values: CDR1 SGHDT, CDR2 YYEEEE. Trimming left V 1 base short and J 0 bases short, with 8 bases between. CDR3 protein: CASSLSLSSYNEQFF. In DNA form, the CDR3 reads TGTGCCAGCAGCTTGAGTTTAAGCTCCTACAATGAGCAGTTCTTC.

This clone is medium-sized by share. The same CDR3 arises from other DNA sequences in this sample as well. The genes are TRBV27 and TRBJ1-2; 8 bases align to TRBD1. V lost 5 bases to trimming and J lost 5 bases; unmatched junction nucleotides: 7. The CDR3 is 14 residues long. From germline, CDR1 is MNHEY and CDR2 SMNVEV (reference sequence). The CDR3 sequence is CASSLGTGLYGYTF. CDR3 nucleotide sequence: TGTGCCAGCAGTCTGGGGACAGGCCTTTATGGCTACACCTTC.

The rearrangement joins TRBV19 to TRBJ2-2, with 10 bases fitting TRBD2. The CDR3 totals 20 residues. Trimming cost V 5 bases and J 1 base; bases outside gene matches: 16. Germline V CDR1 and CDR2: LNHDA, SQIVND (reference sequence). CDR3 DNA: TGTGCCAGTAGTTCGCCTGGGGGGACTAGCGCGCTAAGGAACACCGGGGAGCTGTTTTTT. Amino acid sequence: CASSSPGGTSALRNTGELFF.

J is TRBJ1-5 and V is TRBV19; D gene uncertain. V was clipped by 3 bases and J by 3 bases, with 6 bases between them. The CDR3 totals 13 residues. Per the germline V gene, CDR1 is LNHDA and CDR2 is SQIVND (reference sequence). CDR3 in DNA: TGTGCCAGTAGTATTTTGGACAATCAGCCCCAGCATTTT. This encodes CASSILDNQPQHF.

The chain links TRBV6-1 to TRBJ1-6, with D possibly TRBD1 on 6 matching bases. The CDR3 totals 17 residues. Germline V CDR1 and CDR2: MNHNS, SASEGT. V lost 0 bases to trimming and J lost 8 bases, with 17 bases between them. The CDR3 sequence: CASSEAVDSLGDSPLHF. The CDR3 DNA is TGTGCCAGCAGTGAAGCCGTGGACAGCCTCGGGGATTCACCCCTCCACTTT.